This TCR beta chain was observed in a study of a mutant IDH1 vaccine in newly diagnosed glioma. At the level of the study: First vaccine doses came 4-6 weeks after radiotherapy alone, or with temozolomide cycles. Earlier therapy was either radiotherapy, temozolomide, or both, and most got both. Study-level points and caveats: Among patients, around 93% showed immune responses induced by the vaccine.

Time point specified: week 35, safety follow-up. One vaccine dose held 300 ug of mutant IDH1 20-mer peptide and came with topical imiquimod. Patients carried new grade 3 or 4 IDH1-mutant astrocytomas lacking nuclear ATRX. Profiling relied on immunoSEQ multiplex PCR, and the TCRdb table lists in-frame clones only, not all of them. The profile shows 50,000 to 70,000 clones, about 74% of them singletons. CDR1 is MRHNA and CDR2 is SNTAGT in the germline V gene. Deletions cut 3 bases from V and 7 bases from J, with 9 bases between. The length of the CDR3 is 13 residues. Concerning this clone: What it binds is not known.

The sample in question was PBMCs, obtained from a glioma patient whose treatment included an IDH1 peptide vaccine. The TCR comes from a man between 45 and 60 years old with glioma. This chain joins TRBV6-4 and TRBJ2-2; D is perhaps TRBD1 (6 bases). The CDR3 is CASSEQGDGELFF. CDR3 coding DNA: TGTGCCAGCAGTGAACAGGGTGACGGGGAGCTGTTTTTT.